A single sample is the source of the 15 T cell receptor beta chains below, sequenced in a study of T cells after posttransplantation cyclophosphamide. Control samples came 1 year after myeloablative marrow transplants with methotrexate plus calcineurin inhibitor. Using immunoSEQ multiplex PCR, the repertoire was profiled, and TCRdb retains in-frame clones only, with some absent. The data contain about 21,000 clones, 75% to 90% of them singletons. The specimen comprised PBMCs, sampled roughly 350 days after allogeneic stem cell transplant with calcineurin inhibitor and methotrexate. These receptors came from a female patient aged 25-39 years who received an allogeneic stem cell transplant from an unrelated donor, was CMV-positive, and had acute and chronic GVHD. Some of these T cells may belong to the graft donor.

The V call is TRBV6-4, the J call TRBJ2-7; TRBD1 might be the D (5 bases). CDR3 length equals 11 residues. The V gene's germline CDR1 is MRHNA and CDR2 SNTAGT. With 4 bases removed from V and 4 bases from J, the gap between germline ends came to 5 bases. This CDR3 is CASSGQYEQYV. CDR3 nucleotide sequence: TGTGCCAGCAGTGGACAGTACGAGCAGTACGTC.

V is TRBV27 and J is TRBJ2-7; 9 nucleotides match TRBD1. In germline, CDR1 is MNHEY, CDR2 SMNVEV (reference sequence). The V and J ends lost 5 bases and 5 bases, in that order; junction bases with no gene match: 13. There are 16 residues in the CDR3. CDR3 residues: CASSAFDRGKEDEQYF. The CDR3, as DNA: TGTGCCAGCAGTGCCTTCGACAGGGGGAAAGAGGACGAGCAGTACTTC.

The V and J genes are TRBV5-4 and TRBJ2-1; 7 positions match TRBD2. The germline V gene encodes CDR1 SGHNT and CDR2 YYREEE (reference sequence). After removal of 0 bases from V and 6 bases from J, the junction contained 9 bases not matched to a gene. This CDR3 contains 16 residues. The DNA of the CDR3 is TGTGCCAGCAGCTTGGGAGGGGCGGGAGCTGTCAATGAGCAGTTCTTC. This sequence encodes CASSLGGAGAVNEQFF.

The CDR3 is CATSRDRGSSYEQYF. Written as DNA, the CDR3 is TGTGCCACCAGCAGAGATCGTGGGAGCTCCTACGAGCAGTACTTC. This chain uses TRBV15 with TRBJ2-7, with TRBD2 as a possible D gene (5 bases). The CDR3 is 15 residues long. Germline values: CDR1 LNHNV, CDR2 YYDKDF (reference sequence). The germline V and J ends were trimmed by 0 bases and 0 bases, with 9 bases remaining between them.

This clone was counted once. The chain employs TRBV10-1 and TRBJ2-1; TRBD2 agrees at 11 bases. V was clipped by 4 bases and J by 3 bases; unmatched bases: 11. Per the germline V gene, CDR1 is WNHNN and CDR2 is SYGVQD (reference sequence). This CDR3 has 18 residues. CDR3 residues: CASSGGEGGTSGYNEQFF. The CDR3 region has the DNA TGCGCCAGCAGTGGGGGCGAGGGGGGGACTAGCGGCTACAATGAGCAGTTCTTC.

This clone was seen only once. The rearrangement uses TRBV7-2 and TRBJ2-7, with TRBD1 as a possible D gene (5 bases). The CDR3 has 13 amino acids. The V and J ends lost 2 bases and 4 bases respectively, with 9 bases between them. Germline CDR1 SGHTA, CDR2 FQGNSA. This CDR3 reads CASSLLGRYEQYF. The DNA for the CDR3 is TGTGCCAGCAGCTTACTGGGGCGGTACGAGCAGTACTTC.

The V gene is TRBV7-9, the J gene TRBJ2-7; 8 bases are a match to TRBD2. Germline loops: CDR1 SEHNR, CDR2 FQNEAQ (reference sequence). Trimming took 3 bases from V and 1 from J; bases not matched to a gene: 8. This CDR3 spans 16 amino acids. As DNA, the CDR3 is TGTGCCAGCAGCTTCGGACCAGCGGGAGTTTCCTACGAGCAGTACTTC. Its translation: CASSFGPAGVSYEQYF.

The V call is TRBV6-5, the J call TRBJ1-2; the D gene is possibly TRBD1 (5 bases). CDR3 length: 15 amino acids. The germline V gene has CDR1 MNHEY and CDR2 SVGAGI. V shed 8 bases and J shed 4 bases, with 20 bases lying between them. The CDR3 DNA sequence: TGTGCCAGCGGATCTCCCGGGAGGGGCTCCTATGGCTACACCTTC. As protein: CASGSPGRGSYGYTF.

The J gene is TRBJ1-1, the V gene TRBV4-1; D gene unclear. CDR1 is MGHRA and CDR2 is YSYEKL in the germline V gene. The CDR3 has 16 residues. V was cut by 1 base and J by 0 bases, with 12 bases left in between. As DNA, the CDR3 is TGCGCCAGCAGCCAAGCGGGTCAGACCTTGAACACTGAAGCTTTCTTT. It specifies CASSQAGQTLNTEAFF.

The chain joins TRBV11-2 to TRBJ2-3; D not certain. This CDR3 is built from 13 residues. Germline CDR1 is SGHAT and CDR2 is FQNNGV. Trimming shortened V by 5 bases and J by 6 bases, and 12 bases separated the two germline ends. CDR3 loop: CASSLTRLDTQYF. As DNA, the CDR3 is TGTGCCAGCAGCCTAACCAGGCTGGATACGCAGTATTTT.

V gene TRBV4-3 combines with J gene TRBJ1-1; D is possibly TRBD1 (6 bases). CDR1 and CDR2 (germline): LGHNA, YSLEER. The CDR3 sequence is 17 residues long. V was clipped by 0 bases and J by 0 bases, with 14 bases between them. This CDR3 reads CASSQDRGGPMNTEAFF. CDR3 nucleotide sequence: TGCGCCAGCAGCCAAGATCGCGGGGGCCCGATGAACACTGAAGCTTTCTTT.

In this sample, this clone turned up once. The chain couples TRBV19 to TRBJ2-1; 11 nucleotides line up with TRBD2. This CDR3 contains 15 residues. The germline V gene has CDR1 LNHDA and CDR2 SQIVND (reference sequence). Trimming cost V 7 bases and J 5 bases; bases outside gene matches: 7. CDR3 coding DNA: TGTGCCAGTACCCAACTAGCGGGAGTCGACAATGAGCAGTTCTTC. Translation gives CASTQLAGVDNEQFF.

This chain connects TRBV30 to TRBJ1-2; no clear D. The germline V gene has CDR1 GTSNPN and CDR2 SVGIG (reference sequence). The CDR3 contains 14 residues. The ends were cut back, 4 bases at V and 1 base at J, with 13 bases in the middle. CDR3 loop: CAWTHSPSNYGYTF. The CDR3 coding sequence is TGTGCCTGGACCCACAGCCCGAGTAACTATGGCTACACCTTC.

This chain links TRBV11-3 with TRBJ2-1; TRBD2 agrees at 12 bases. The CDR3 spans 14 residues. The germline V gene has CDR1 SGHNT and CDR2 YENEEA. J gave up 4 bases and V 8 bases, and 3 bases lay outside the gene matches. The CDR3: CASQTSGGYNEQFF. In DNA form, the CDR3 reads TGTGCCAGCCAGACTAGCGGGGGATACAATGAGCAGTTCTTC.

V usage is TRBV7-2 and J usage is TRBJ1-2, with TRBD1 as a possible D gene (5 bases). V lost 1 base and J 4 bases, leaving 19 bases between the germline ends. CDR1 is SGHTA and CDR2 is FQGNSA in the germline V gene. There are 17 residues in the CDR3. CDR3 nucleotide sequence: TGTGCCAGCAGCTTAGGGTCTGGGGCCAGGTTGGTCTATGGCTACACCTTC. This encodes CASSLGSGARLVYGYTF.